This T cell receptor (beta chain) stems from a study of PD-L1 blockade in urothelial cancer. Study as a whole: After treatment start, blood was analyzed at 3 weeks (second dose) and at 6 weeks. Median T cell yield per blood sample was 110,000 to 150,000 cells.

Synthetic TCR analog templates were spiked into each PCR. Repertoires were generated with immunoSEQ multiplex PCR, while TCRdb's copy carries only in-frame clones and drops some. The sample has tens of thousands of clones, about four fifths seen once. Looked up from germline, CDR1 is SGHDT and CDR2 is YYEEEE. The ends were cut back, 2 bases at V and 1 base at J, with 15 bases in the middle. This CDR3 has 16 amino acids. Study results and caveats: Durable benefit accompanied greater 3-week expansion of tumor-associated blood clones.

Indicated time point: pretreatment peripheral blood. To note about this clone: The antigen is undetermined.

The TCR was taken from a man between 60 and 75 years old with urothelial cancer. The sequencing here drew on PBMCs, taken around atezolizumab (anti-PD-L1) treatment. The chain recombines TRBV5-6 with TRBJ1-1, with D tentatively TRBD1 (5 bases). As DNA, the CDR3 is TGTGCCAGCAGCTTTGCCCGGGGGGGGAGGAACACTGAAGCTTTCTTT. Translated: CASSFARGGRNTEAFF.